The 4 T cell receptor beta chains listed next were all sequenced from one sample in a study of CD8 T cells in ankylosing spondylitis. TCRdb passed the 5' RACE reads through MiXCR, listing each CDR3 protein once. This sample yields 130,000 or so distinct CDR3 sequences, of which over 6.5% are seen a single time; 12% belongs to the top ten. The material sequenced was blood, either unsorted or a sorted T cell fraction (not recorded which). The receptor set was obtained from a male donor with ankylosing spondylitis or in good health (not recorded which).

This clonotype was observed many times. The rearrangement links TRBV18 to TRBJ2-1, with 10 bases fitting TRBD2. The CDR3 contains 16 residues. V shed 3 bases and J 8 bases; nucleotides not matched to a gene: 10. Germline CDR1 and CDR2: KGHSH and LQKENI. The chain's CDR3 is CASSPVLSGGIDEQFF. Written as DNA, the CDR3 is TGTGCCAGCTCACCCGTTCTTAGCGGGGGGATTGATGAGCAGTTCTTC.

This clonotype came up many times. The DNA for the CDR3 is TGCGCCAGCAGCCCCGGGACAGGGAATGGCTACACCTTC. Amino acid sequence: CASSPGTGNGYTF. The gene calls are TRBV5-1 and TRBJ1-2; TRBD1 matches 9 bases. This CDR3 has 13 residues. Unmatched junction bases numbered 4, after V lost 4 bases and J lost 6 bases. Germline V gene lookup returns CDR1 SGHRS and CDR2 YFSETQ.

This clonotype appeared many times. This sequence joins TRBV10-3 and TRBJ1-1, with TRBD1 identical over 10 bases. CDR3 length: 14 residues. Germline V CDR1 and CDR2: ENHRY, SYGVKD. V trimming: 9 bases; J trimming: 0 bases; junction bases outside the gene matches: 4. In nucleotides, the CDR3 is TGTGCCATGGGACAGGGGAAGTTGAACACTGAAGCTTTCTTT. This translates into CAMGQGKLNTEAFF.

This clonotype came up many times. This chain uses TRBV5-1 with TRBJ2-1; D uncertain. With 2 bases removed from V and 5 bases from J, the gap between germline ends came to 8 bases. This CDR3 region has 13 residues. Germline CDR1 reads SGHRS; CDR2 reads YFSETQ. In nucleotides, the CDR3 is TGCGCCAGCAGCTTTGGGGAAAACAATGAGCAGTTCTTC. It codes for CASSFGENNEQFF.